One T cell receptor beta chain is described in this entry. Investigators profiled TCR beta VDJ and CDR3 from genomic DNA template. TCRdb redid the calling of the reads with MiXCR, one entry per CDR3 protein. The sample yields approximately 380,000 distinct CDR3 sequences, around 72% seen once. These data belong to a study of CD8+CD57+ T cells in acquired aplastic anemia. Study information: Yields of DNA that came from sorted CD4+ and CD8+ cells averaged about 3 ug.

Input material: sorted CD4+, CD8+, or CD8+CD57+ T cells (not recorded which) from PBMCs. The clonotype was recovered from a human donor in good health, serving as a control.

DNA for the CDR3: TGTGCCAGTCAGGGTCCCTCTGAAGCTTTCTTT. As protein: CASQGPSEAFF. The V call is TRBV6-2 or TRBV6-3, the J call TRBJ1-1, with D perhaps matching TRBD1 (5 bases). Germline lookup yields CDR1 MNHEY and CDR2 SVGEGT. Deletions cut 9 bases from V and 6 bases from J, with 11 bases between. The CDR3 covers 11 residues.